This T cell receptor beta chain originates from a study of beta chain features in type 1 diabetes (dated by TCRdb to the late 2010s). For the study in its entirety: Patients and healthy donors did not differ in mean age, gender distribution, total cell number or subset yield. A total of 90 million to 130 million sorted cells were examined across all samples, and a strong correlation was observed between cell number per subset and RNA yield. In the study, recently diagnosed type 1 diabetes patients and matched healthy donors were compared on the TCRB repertoires of their sorted circulating CD4+ T cell subsets. Whereas all 30 or so donors provided naive and central memory subsets, regulatory and stem cell-like memory subsets were isolated from just 8 patients and roughly 8 healthy donors. Paper-wide results and their limitations: Sequencing cDNA rather than genomic DNA could over-represent highly expressing activated cells, although activation and CD3 levels did not differ between groups. Naive, central memory and regulatory TCRB repertoires appeared more similar among patients than among healthy donors. HLA sub-analyses involved small numbers of individuals, so any influence of HLA type on TCRB rearrangement remained unresolved. In all four CD4+ subsets, TCRB CDR3 length was moderately but significantly shorter in type 1 diabetes patients. PCR may preferentially amplify shorter templates, but because patient and control samples were amplified and corrected together, any resulting skew would affect both groups equally. At VDJ recombination sites, type 1 diabetes patients had fewer insertions and more deleted nucleotides, which implies abnormalities in thymic rearrangement.

Inclusive of the bounding cysteine and phenylalanine, the CDR3 is 16 residues long. Only the CDR3 part of the read is kept: 48 bases, read in frame from the first base. The germline V gene (reference sequence) supplies CDR1 MNHEY and CDR2 SMNVEV. The trim is 7 bases for V and 0 bases for J, with a gap of 18 bases between the germline ends. All of the isolated RNA was reverse transcribed with the High Capacity cDNA Reverse Transcription Kit, so expressed TCRB transcripts were sequenced. Naive, central memory and regulatory T cell samples underwent deep immunoSEQ sequencing, averaging around 3.9 million total reads per sample. Sorted cells were lysed in RLT buffer and RNA was extracted with DNase-treated RNeasy Micro or Mini kits, depending on cell number. Each cell subset was processed on its own to prevent cross-contamination, while patient and healthy donor samples were processed together. The immunoSEQ multiplex PCR was used to amplify TCRB sequences from cDNA, generating 87-bp fragments that spanned the CDR3 region. The amplicons were sequenced using the Illumina HiSeq platform. In the authors' own workflow: Synthetic template baselines were used to correct PCR bias computationally, reads within Hamming distance 2 were collapsed, and singletons that could not be merged were discarded. By aligning reads against IMGT, V, D and J genes, CDR3 length, and insertions or deletions at six rearrangement sites were assigned. Within each subset, clonotype counts were normalized to the number of sorted cells before true diversity and Gini coefficients were calculated with the tcR R package. The overlap coefficient, calculated on TCRB nucleotide sequences, was used to measure repertoire sharing. Held by TCRdb, this immuneACCESS table contains in-frame sequences only and omits some clones. Under half of the omission traces to an unresolved V gene where checked; the cause of the rest is unknown. The DNA gave D and trimming, while V, J and clone size come from that table. This sample comprises roughly 50,000 clones, 50% to 55% of them detected only once. 2.6% of the sample lies in the top ten.

Each donor gave one peripheral blood draw, averaging roughly 120 mL, which was collected into heparinised tubes. A BD FACSAria II and a panel including CD45RO, CCR7, CD25, CD127, CD95 and CD27 were used to sort naive, central memory, regulatory and stem cell-like memory CD4+ T cells. A purity above 95% was achieved for all sorted populations. PBMCs were isolated immediately by Lymphoprep density gradient centrifugation and stained directly without culture. Samples were stained and sorted in pairs, with one healthy donor and one patient per experiment, so that batch effects were minimized. Regarding this clone: Its antigen specificity is not known. Base qualities were left out, and no much larger clone turns up one base away.

The sequence links TRBV27 to TRBJ1-1; the D gene is unclear. The TCR comes from a woman in her thirties or forties with type 1 diabetes. The specimen sequenced was Tregs from blood. What the cell subset or site label conveys for this sample: regulatory CD4+ T cells. The base sequence is TGTGCCAGCACCCCTCAGATTTCGTTCATGAACACTGAAGCTTTCTTT. This yields the protein CASTPQISFMNTEAFF.